The 4 T cell receptor beta chains presented below share a single source sample, sequenced in a study of OX40 agonist ivuxolimab in advanced cancers. Sequenced by immunoSEQ multiplex PCR; TCRdb stores in-frame clones only, minus some. The sample consists of some 80,000 clones, approximately 83% of them appearing once. The sequences come from CD4+ or CD8+ T cells sorted from blood, collected in a trial of the OX40 agonist ivuxolimab. These receptors were taken from an adult with an advanced solid tumor such as melanoma, head and neck, liver or kidney cancer.

The chain is built from TRBV19 and TRBJ1-2; the match to TRBD1 covers 9 bases. Per germline, CDR1 LNHDA and CDR2 SQIVND (reference sequence). The CDR3 is 17 residues long. The trim removed 5 bases at V and 8 bases at J, leaving 18 bases unmatched. CDR3 nucleotide sequence: TGTGCCAGTAGTCCGACTGCCCGGACAGGGGCGGGCGGAGGCTACACCTTC. The encoded protein is CASSPTARTGAGGGYTF.

This clone was observed a few times. V and J are TRBV27 and TRBJ2-3, with 10 bases that match TRBD2. Germline-derived CDR1 and CDR2 are MNHEY and SMNVEV (reference sequence). This CDR3 region has 14 residues. V lost 2 bases and J lost 11; bases outside the gene matches: 7. The CDR3 DNA follows: TGTGCCAGCAGTTTAAAACCTGAGCGGGGGGGGCAGTATTTT. This sequence encodes CASSLKPERGGQYF.

V usage is TRBV29-1 and J usage is TRBJ1-5; possibly TRBD1 for D (5 bases). The CDR3 runs to 13 residues. Germline V gene lookup returns CDR1 SQVTM and CDR2 ANQGSEA. The V end was cut by 4 bases, the J end by 5 bases, with 12 bases between. In DNA form, the CDR3 reads TGCAGCGTTGCGACAGAGAAAGATCAGCCCCAGCATTTT. It codes for CSVATEKDQPQHF.

The CDR3 DNA follows: TGTGCCAGCAGTCTACGCTATTCACCCCTCCACTTT. It is translated as CASSLRYSPLHF. This chain joins TRBV13 and TRBJ1-6; D call uncertain. The CDR3 has 12 amino acids. Germline CDR1 PRHDT, CDR2 FYEKMQ (reference sequence). Trimming pared 6 bases from V and 8 bases from J, leaving 8 bases between.